The present TCR beta chain was sequenced within a study of T cells in narcolepsy. This clone was observed a single time. Libraries were prepared by immunoSEQ multiplex PCR; TCRdb keeps only in-frame clonotypes and omits some of them. The top ten clones hold about 2.8% of a sample with some 30,000 clones, around 83% of them seen once. This CDR3 is built from 15 residues. Germline V lookup: CDR1 SGHRS, CDR2 YFSETQ. Deletions cut 3 bases from V and 2 bases from J, with 11 bases between. V is TRBV5-1 and J is TRBJ1-4, with D unresolved. The TCR sequence derives from a human donor with narcolepsy. The sample consisted of CD45RA- memory CD4+ T cells from PBMCs. The CDR3, as DNA: TGCGCCAGCAGCTGGGGATCTGGCACTAATGAAAAACTGTTTTTT. Encoded protein: CASSWGSGTNEKLFF. The full variable domain, its missing parts supplied by reference TRBV5-1 and TRBJ1-4, is KAGVTQTPRYLIKTRGQQVTLSCSPISGHRSVSWYQQTPGQGLQFLFEYFSETQRNKGNFPGRFSGRQFSNSRSEMNVSTLELGDSALYLCASSWGSGTNEKLFFGSGTQLSVL.